This TCR beta chain derives from a study of blood T cell repertoires in COVID-19. About the research overall: COVID-19 samples collected from the United States, Italy and Spain covered acute and convalescent phases.

There are a few counts of this clone. The V gene lost 1 base and the J gene lost 4 bases, with 13 bases spanning the gap. In germline, CDR1 is SGHVS, CDR2 FNYEAQ. The CDR3 runs 15 residues. In the source study's methods: Scientists estimated how many nucleated cells there were by amplifying reference gene primers. Libraries were prepared by immunoSEQ multiplex PCR; TCRdb keeps only in-frame clonotypes and omits some of them. V and J calls plus clone size are reproduced from that table; the DNA served to infer D and trimming. Among around 97,000 clones listed, 70% to 85% were seen once. The receptor comes from a man between 65 and 85 years old with acute or convalescent COVID-19. The specimen was peripheral blood. The genes are TRBV7-6 and TRBJ1-1; D remains unclear. The CDR3 nucleotides read TGTGCCAGCAGCTTAGGAGGAGGGTTTGGCACTGAAGCTTTCTTT. As protein: CASSLGGGFGTEAFF. The whole variable domain, remainder taken from reference TRBV7-6 and TRBJ1-1, is GAGVSQSPRYKVTKRGQDVALRCDPISGHVSLYWYRQALGQGPEFLTYFNYEAQQDKSGLPNDRFSAERPEGSISTLTIQRTEQRDSAMYRCASSLGGGFGTEAFFGQGTRLTVV.